These 21 T cell receptor beta chains share one sample of origin, sequenced in a study of blood T cell repertoires in COVID-19. Sequencing was performed with immunoSEQ multiplex PCR; in TCRdb, only in-frame clones are kept and a portion is missing. The sample has 200,000 to 250,000 clones; 65% to 85% are singletons. The sequencing input was PBMCs or T cells enriched from blood (not recorded which). Every receptor here comes from a woman in her thirties or forties who had recovered from COVID-19.

The genes are TRBV9 and TRBJ2-5, with a weak D call TRBD2 (6 bases). The CDR3 consists of 15 residues. Germline V lookup: CDR1 SGDLS, CDR2 YYNGEE. V lost 2 bases, J lost 4 bases, and 15 bases lay in between. This CDR3 is CASSVGTPGGETQYF. CDR3 sequence (DNA): TGTGCCAGCAGCGTGGGGACTCCCGGGGGAGAGACCCAGTACTTC.

The rearrangement links TRBV7-2 to TRBJ1-1; 7 bases are shared with TRBD1. The CDR3 extends over 17 amino acids. Per the germline V gene, CDR1 is SGHTA and CDR2 is FQGNSA. V lost 3 bases and J lost 5; bases outside the gene matches: 15. Written as DNA, the CDR3 is TGTGCCAGCAGCTTCTGGAAGGACCACAGGGGTGGGACTGAAGCTTTCTTT. Translation: CASSFWKDHRGGTEAFF. Combining the CDR3 with reference TRBV7-2 and TRBJ1-1 gives the whole variable domain GAGVSQSPSNKVTEKGKDVELRCDPISGHTALYWYRQSLGQGLEFLIYFQGNSAPDKSGLPSDRFSAERTGGSVSTLTIQRTQQEDSAVYLCASSFWKDHRGGTEAFFGQGTRLTVV.

The chain couples TRBV19 to TRBJ1-4; D possibly corresponds to TRBD1 (6 bases). From germline, CDR1 is LNHDA and CDR2 SQIVND (reference sequence). Trimming removed 4 bases at V and 0 bases at J, with 9 bases between. The CDR3 sequence is 15 residues long. The CDR3 spells CASSTDRTTNEKLFF. The CDR3 coding sequence is TGTGCCAGTAGTACCGACAGGACAACTAATGAAAAACTGTTTTTT.

The V gene is TRBV18, the J gene TRBJ2-2, with D possibly matching TRBD1 (5 bases). Germline V gene lookup returns CDR1 KGHSH and CDR2 LQKENI. The CDR3 is made up of 13 amino acids. V was cut by 5 bases and J by 4 bases, with 8 bases left in between. CDR3 DNA: TGTGCCAGCTCAAGCAGGGTCACCGGGGAGCTGTTTTTT. This codes for CASSSRVTGELFF.

The sample holds a few counts of this clone. V usage is TRBV12-2 and J usage is TRBJ2-7; the table calls TRBD2, which could not be checked here. TRBV12-2 is termed a pseudogene. The CDR3 spans 16 residues. This CDR3 is CASRPGTSGRNYEQYV. The DNA of the CDR3 is TGTGCAAGTCGCCCCGGGACTAGCGGGAGAAACTACGAGCAGTACGTC.

V is TRBV28 and J is TRBJ1-5; D remains unclear. V gave up 3 bases and J gave up 7 bases, with 4 bases separating them. Germline V gene lookup returns CDR1 MDHEN and CDR2 SYDVKM. The CDR3 has 11 residues. CDR3 amino acids: CASSLGQPQHF. CDR3 coding DNA: TGTGCCAGCAGTTTGGGCCAGCCCCAGCATTTT. The whole variable domain, filled in from reference TRBV28 and TRBJ1-5, reads DVKVTQSSRYLVKRTGEKVFLECVQDMDHENMFWYRQDPGLGLRLIYFSYDVKMKEKGDIPEGYSVSREKKERFSLILESASTNQTSMYLCASSLGQPQHFGDGTRLSIL.

The CDR3 bases are TGTGCCAGCAGCCCCGACAGGGGGCGGGAGACCCAGTACTTC. Amino acids: CASSPDRGRETQYF. The rearrangement uses TRBV9 and TRBJ2-5; 10 bases match TRBD1. The V and J ends lost 4 bases and 5 bases, in that order; junction bases with no gene match: 5. The CDR3 contains 14 residues. CDR1 is SGDLS and CDR2 is YYNGEE in the germline V gene. Together with reference TRBV9 and TRBJ2-5, the CDR3 gives the full variable domain: DSGVTQTPKHLITATGQRVTLRCSPRSGDLSVYWYQQSLDQGLQFLIQYYNGEERAKGNILERFSAQQFPDLHSELNLSSLELGDSALYFCASSPDRGRETQYFGPGTRLLVL.

The rearrangement uses TRBV9 and TRBJ2-1, with a possible D match to TRBD2 (5 bases). Trimming shortened V by 1 base and J by 0 bases, and 11 bases separated the two germline ends. The CDR3 loop spans 16 amino acids. Germline V gives CDR1 SGDLS, CDR2 YYNGEE. CDR3 residues: CASSVTRADSYNEQFF. In DNA, the CDR3 is TGTGCCAGCAGCGTAACGCGGGCCGACTCCTACAATGAGCAGTTCTTC.

J is TRBJ2-1 and V is TRBV12-5, with 11 bases that match TRBD2. V was clipped by 2 bases and J by 8 bases; unmatched bases: 11. The germline V gene has CDR1 LGHNT and CDR2 FRNRAP. The CDR3 has 17 residues. The CDR3 sequence is CASGLLTGLAVKDEQFF. Written as DNA, the CDR3 is TGTGCTAGTGGTTTGCTAACGGGACTAGCGGTCAAGGATGAGCAGTTCTTC. Drawing the rest from reference TRBV12-5 and TRBJ2-1, the complete variable domain is DARVTQTPRHKVTEMGQEVTMRCQPILGHNTVFWYRQTMMQGLELLAYFRNRAPLDDSGMPKDRFSAEMPDATLATLKIQPSEPRDSAVYFCASGLLTGLAVKDEQFFGPGTRLTVL.

This sequence joins TRBV5-1 and TRBJ1-1; D is uncertain. The CDR3 runs to 11 residues. The germline gives CDR1 SGHRS, CDR2 YFSETQ. Trimming stripped 3 bases from V and 10 bases from J, with 10 bases between. CDR3 nucleotide sequence: TGCGCCAGCAGCTCCCCCAGAGGAGCTTTCTTT. This encodes CASSSPRGAFF.

The CDR3 loop reads CASSRDRGGRTGNTIYF. In DNA, the CDR3 is TGTGCCAGCAGCCGGGACAGGGGAGGCCGAACTGGAAACACCATATATTTT. The rearrangement uses TRBV5-6 and TRBJ1-3, with TRBD1 matching 10 bases. The CDR3 contains 17 residues. Trimming took 4 bases from V and 2 from J; bases not matched to a gene: 9. The germline V gene has CDR1 SGHDT and CDR2 YYEEEE. The full variable domain, in which reference TRBV5-6 and TRBJ1-3 provide the parts outside the CDR3, is DAGVTQSPTHLIKTRGQQVTLRCSPKSGHDTVSWYQQALGQGPQFIFQYYEEEERQRGNFPDRFSGHQFPNYSSELNVNALLLGDSALYLCASSRDRGGRTGNTIYFGEGSWLTVV.

The chain uses TRBV2 and TRBJ2-5, with D maybe TRBD1 (6 bases). V was trimmed by 6 bases and J by 7 bases, leaving 15 bases between them. CDR3 length: 13 residues. Germline CDR1 SNHLY, CDR2 FYNNEI. The CDR3 DNA sequence: TGTGCCAGCAGCCTAACAGGGTCGGGGACCCAGTACTTC. Translating it yields CASSLTGSGTQYF.

The V call is TRBV9, the J call TRBJ1-6; tentatively, D is TRBD1 (6 bases). Trimming removed 1 base at V and 0 bases at J, with 8 bases between. This CDR3 comprises 16 residues. CDR1 and CDR2 from the germline V gene are SGDLS and YYNGEE. Here the CDR3 DNA reads TGTGCCAGCAGCGTAAGGGGGAGCTCCTATAATTCACCCCTCCACTTT. Protein sequence: CASSVRGSSYNSPLHF.

This rearrangement joins TRBV10-3 to TRBJ2-3; TRBD1 aligns across 10 bases. The junction had 5 bases not matched to a gene; V was cut back by 6 bases and J by 2 bases. The CDR3 spans 15 residues. The germline CDR1 and CDR2 sequences are ENHRY and SYGVKD. The CDR3 DNA reads TGTGCCATCAGACCGGACAGGGGGGTCACAGATACGCAGTATTTT. It encodes CAIRPDRGVTDTQYF.

The chain is built from TRBV19 and TRBJ1-3; no clear D gene. Germline CDR1 reads LNHDA; CDR2 reads SQIVND (reference sequence). The germline V and J ends were trimmed by 3 bases and 0 bases, with 12 bases remaining between them. The CDR3 is made up of 16 amino acids. CDR3 DNA sequence: TGTGCCAGTAGTATGGTCGGACTCATCTCTGGAAACACCATATATTTT. This gives the protein CASSMVGLISGNTIYF.

The CDR3 DNA sequence: TGTGCCAGCAGCTTAGTGTACGGGGGCTACACCTTC. Protein sequence: CASSLVYGGYTF. The V call is TRBV7-9, the J call TRBJ1-2; D is ambiguous. CDR1 and CDR2 from the germline V gene are SEHNR and FQNEAQ (reference sequence). The V end was cut by 1 base, the J end by 8 bases, with 8 bases between. This CDR3 spans 12 amino acids.

The chain has TRBV6-5 and TRBJ1-1; D unclear. Per the germline V gene, CDR1 is MNHEY and CDR2 is SVGAGI. The CDR3 contains 13 residues. Trimming shortened V by 6 bases and J by 0 bases, and 8 bases separated the two germline ends. This chain's CDR3 is CASRRILNTEAFF. The DNA for the CDR3 is TGTGCCAGCAGGAGAATCTTGAACACTGAAGCTTTCTTT.

There are a few counts of this clone. This rearrangement joins TRBV5-4 to TRBJ2-2; 7 bases line up with TRBD1. Germline lookup yields CDR1 SGHNT and CDR2 YYREEE (reference sequence). After removal of 4 bases from V and 2 bases from J, the junction contained 5 bases not matched to a gene. The length of the CDR3 is 15 residues. The DNA of the CDR3 is TGTGCCAGCAGCCGAAACAGGGGAAACACCGGGGAGCTGTTTTTT. Amino acid sequence: CASSRNRGNTGELFF.

The rearrangement joins TRBV10-3 to TRBJ2-7; 7 bases agree with TRBD1. The V gene's germline CDR1 is ENHRY and CDR2 SYGVKD. J gave up 6 bases and V 6 bases, and 14 bases lay outside the gene matches. This CDR3 is built from 15 residues. This chain's CDR3 is CAISNGVSGGGEQYV. The CDR3 region has the DNA TGTGCCATCAGCAACGGTGTTTCAGGGGGTGGCGAGCAGTACGTC.

J is TRBJ2-7 and V is TRBV14; 10 nucleotides match TRBD2. The CDR3 has 16 residues. The ends lost 4 bases at V and 4 bases at J; junction bases unmatched: 10. Germline V gene sequence: CDR1 SGHDN, CDR2 FVKESK. CDR3 residues: CASSLGTSEIGYEQYF. CDR3 DNA: TGTGCCAGCAGCCTAGGGACTAGCGAAATCGGTTACGAGCAGTACTTC.

The gene calls are TRBV28 and TRBJ2-1, with a possible D match to TRBD1 (6 bases). This CDR3 has 16 amino acids. The V and J ends lost 5 bases and 5 bases respectively, with 19 bases between them. Looked up from germline, CDR1 is MDHEN and CDR2 is SYDVKM. CDR3 sequence reads: CASSPQGPGTNNEQFF. CDR3 nucleotide sequence: TGTGCCAGCAGTCCTCAGGGGCCGGGGACGAACAATGAGCAGTTCTTC.